These 28 T cell receptor beta chains originate from one sample sequenced in a study of cytomegalovirus exposure and HLA in healthy donors. The PCR had 60 Vbeta and 13 Jbeta primers. Using immunoSEQ multiplex PCR, the repertoire was profiled, and TCRdb retains in-frame clones only, with some absent. The data hold 150,000 to 200,000 clones, with approximately 81% observed a single time. Sequencing used PBMCs. These TCRs come from a woman aged 18-29 years in good health and CMV-seronegative.

The chain has TRBV15 and TRBJ1-5, with 7 bases matching TRBD1. CDR1 LNHNV and CDR2 YYDKDF come from the germline V gene (reference sequence). V shed 8 bases, J shed 6 bases, and the junction held 7 bases outside the gene matches. This CDR3 contains 13 residues. CDR3 nucleotides: TGTGCCACCCGACGGACAGGTGGTCAGCCCCAGCATTTT. It codes for CATRRTGGQPQHF.

The J gene is TRBJ2-3, the V gene TRBV28; 10 bases are a match to TRBD2. In germline, CDR1 is MDHEN, CDR2 SYDVKM. The CDR3 is made up of 16 amino acids. V trimming: 2 bases; J trimming: 5 bases; junction bases outside the gene matches: 7. CDR3 residues: CASSLSASGSVDTQYF. The DNA for the CDR3 is TGTGCCAGCAGTTTAAGCGCTAGCGGGAGTGTAGATACGCAGTATTTT.

The chain employs TRBV6-1 and TRBJ2-7, with D possibly TRBD2 on 5 matching bases. This CDR3 has 12 residues. Germline CDR1 is MNHNS and CDR2 is SASEGT. Trimming left V 6 bases short and J 1 base short, with 7 bases between. DNA of the CDR3: TGTGCCAGCAGGGACTTTTCCTACGAGCAGTACTTC. Translated, it gives CASRDFSYEQYF.

This clone occurred a few times. The chain carries TRBV30 and TRBJ2-5, with TRBD2 matching 7 bases. The DNA end favors TRBJ2-7, so the J call may be wrong. There are 15 residues in the CDR3. Germline V gene sequence: CDR1 GTSNPN, CDR2 SVGIG (reference sequence). In DNA, the CDR3 is TGTGCCTGGAGTGCCACGGGAGGTAGGGTAGACGAGCAGTACTTC. Translation: CAWSATGGRVDEQYF.

The chain uses TRBV5-1 and TRBJ2-3, with TRBD2 as a possible D gene (6 bases). From germline, CDR1 is SGHRS and CDR2 YFSETQ. V was pared by 5 bases and J by 5 bases, with 12 bases between. The CDR3 spans 13 residues. Here the CDR3 reads CASSGGWKDTQYF. CDR3 sequence (DNA): TGCGCCAGCAGTGGAGGGTGGAAAGATACGCAGTATTTT.

V and J are TRBV5-1 and TRBJ1-1; 9 bases are a match to TRBD1. CDR3 size: 15 residues. Per the germline V gene, CDR1 is SGHRS and CDR2 is YFSETQ. The trim removed 4 bases at V and 1 base at J, leaving 5 bases unmatched. CDR3 protein: CASSPPGQGNTEAFF. The CDR3 nucleotides are TGCGCCAGCAGCCCACCGGGACAGGGGAACACTGAAGCTTTCTTT. The whole variable domain, filled in from reference TRBV5-1 and TRBJ1-1, reads KAGVTQTPRYLIKTRGQQVTLSCSPISGHRSVSWYQQTPGQGLQFLFEYFSETQRNKGNFPGRFSGRQFSNSRSEMNVSTLELGDSALYLCASSPPGQGNTEAFFGQGTRLTVV.

The chain links TRBV5-1 to TRBJ2-7, with D possibly matching TRBD2 (5 bases). Germline CDR1 reads SGHRS; CDR2 reads YFSETQ. The CDR3 length is 15 residues. Between the trimmed V and J ends, which lost 2 bases and 3 bases, there was a span of 15 bases. The CDR3 bases are TGCGCCAGCAGCTTAGAAGGACTGGCATTCTACGAGCAGTACTTC. It translates to CASSLEGLAFYEQYF.

The gene calls are TRBV5-4 and TRBJ1-4; 10 positions agree with TRBD1. J gave up 7 bases and V 0 bases, and 6 bases lay outside the gene matches. Germline CDR1 and CDR2: SGHNT and YYREEE (reference sequence). The CDR3 has 16 amino acids. The CDR3 protein is CASSLAPGTGVEKLFF. The CDR3, as DNA: TGTGCCAGCAGCTTGGCCCCCGGGACAGGGGTTGAAAAACTGTTTTTT.

The chain couples TRBV21-1 to TRBJ1-2. TRBV21-1 corresponds to a pseudogene. The CDR3 has 18 amino acids. CDR3 protein: CASSNWQVLSGGTYGYTF. CDR3 nucleotide sequence: TGTGCCAGCAGCAACTGGCAGGTTCTTAGCGGGGGGACCTATGGCTACACCTTC.

The rearrangement uses TRBV7-9 and TRBJ2-5, with 8 bases identical to TRBD1. Unmatched junction bases numbered 8, after V lost 3 bases and J lost 5 bases. This CDR3 has 15 residues. Germline loops: CDR1 SEHNR, CDR2 FQNEAQ (reference sequence). The CDR3 bases are TGTGCCAGCAGCTTGGGACAGGAATCCTGGGAGACCCAGTACTTC. This sequence encodes CASSLGQESWETQYF.

The chain carries TRBV7-3 and TRBJ2-2; tentatively, D is TRBD1 (6 bases). The CDR3 extends over 20 amino acids. V was clipped by 5 bases and J by 5 bases, with 30 bases between them. Germline V CDR1 and CDR2: SGHTA, FQGTGA. The DNA of the CDR3 is TGTGCCAGCAGCCCAGACCGATTCCGGACAGTCGGGGTTTCAACCGGGGAGCTGTTTTTT. This codes for CASSPDRFRTVGVSTGELFF.

The rearrangement uses TRBV19 and TRBJ2-1; D is unclear. With 6 bases removed from V and 2 bases from J, the gap between germline ends came to 14 bases. The CDR3 is made up of 15 amino acids. Germline V CDR1 and CDR2: LNHDA, SQIVND (reference sequence). CDR3 sequence (DNA): TGTGCCAGTAGAGAAAGAGCCTCACCCTACAATGAGCAGTTCTTC. Translating it yields CASRERASPYNEQFF.

V usage is TRBV7-9 and J usage is TRBJ1-4, with 7 bases aligning to TRBD1. The V gene end was trimmed by 3 bases and the J gene end by 8 bases; junction bases not matched to a gene: 6. Germline-derived CDR1 and CDR2 are SEHNR and FQNEAQ (reference sequence). This CDR3 contains 14 residues. The CDR3 loop reads CASSFYTGAEKLFF. In DNA, the CDR3 is TGTGCCAGCAGCTTCTATACAGGGGCGGAAAAACTGTTTTTT. The full variable domain, rest sourced from reference TRBV7-9 and TRBJ1-4, is DTGVSQNPRHKITKRGQNVTFRCDPISEHNRLYWYRQTLGQGPEFLTYFQNEAQLEKSRLLSDRFSAERPKGSFSTLEIQRTEQGDSAMYLCASSFYTGAEKLFFGSGTQLSVL.

This clone occurred a few times. The chain uses TRBV29-1 and TRBJ2-1; 12 positions agree with TRBD2. The CDR3 has 18 residues. CDR1 is SQVTM, CDR2 ANQGSEA, per germline. Germline trimming cut 0 bases from V and 1 base from J; bases unmatched to any gene: 7. The CDR3 spells CSVEEVLAGGLSYNEQFF. For the CDR3, the DNA is TGCAGCGTTGAAGAGGTTCTAGCGGGAGGGTTATCCTACAATGAGCAGTTCTTC.

The gene calls are TRBV6-4 and TRBJ2-1; 7 positions match TRBD2. The CDR3 sequence is 13 residues long. Per germline, CDR1 MRHNA and CDR2 SNTAGT. Germline trimming cut 6 bases from V and 6 bases from J; bases unmatched to any gene: 5. The CDR3 DNA follows: TGTGCCAGCAGCCGGGAGGCCATCAATGAGCAGTTCTTC. Protein sequence: CASSREAINEQFF.

The chain is built from TRBV28 and TRBJ2-7; 11 bases are shared with TRBD2. With 5 bases clipped from V and 2 bases from J, the junction kept 5 bases outside the gene matches. The CDR3 runs 15 residues. Per the germline V gene, CDR1 is MDHEN and CDR2 is SYDVKM. CDR3 in DNA: TGTGCCAGCAGTCTTGGACTAGCGGGCCCCTACGAGCAGTACTTC. This codes for CASSLGLAGPYEQYF.

The chain has TRBV7-9 and TRBJ2-2, with D perhaps matching TRBD1 (6 bases). Germline assignment: CDR1 SEHNR and CDR2 FQNEAQ (reference sequence). Trimming stripped 5 bases from V and 0 bases from J, with 13 bases between. The CDR3 length is 16 residues. CDR3 DNA sequence: TGTGCCAGCAGCACTCCGACAGGAGCGAACACCGGGGAGCTGTTTTTT. Translating it yields CASSTPTGANTGELFF.

The rearrangement links TRBV27 to TRBJ1-2, with a weak D call TRBD1 (5 bases). Germline V gene lookup returns CDR1 MNHEY and CDR2 SMNVEV (reference sequence). V gave up 6 bases and J gave up 7 bases, with 21 bases separating them. The CDR3 is 15 residues long. The CDR3 DNA sequence: TGTGCCAGCAGCCGGCGGGGGGGGTTCTTGGTTGGCTACACCTTC. Protein sequence: CASSRRGGFLVGYTF.

In DNA form, the CDR3 reads TGTGCCAGCAGCTTAGGGGGCAGCCTGGCCCAAGAGACCCAGTACTTC. Amino acid sequence: CASSLGGSLAQETQYF. The V gene is TRBV7-9, the J gene TRBJ2-5; D perhaps matches TRBD1 (5 bases). Per the germline V gene, CDR1 is SEHNR and CDR2 is FQNEAQ (reference sequence). V lost 1 base to trimming and J lost 1 base, with 13 bases between them. The CDR3 totals 16 residues.

V usage is TRBV5-6 and J usage is TRBJ1-2; 10 bases match TRBD1. After removal of 4 bases from V and 4 bases from J, the junction contained 7 bases not matched to a gene. This CDR3 has 15 residues. The germline gives CDR1 SGHDT, CDR2 YYEEEE. The CDR3 protein is CASSPLDRGGYGYTF. The CDR3 DNA follows: TGTGCCAGCAGCCCACTGGACAGGGGGGGCTATGGCTACACCTTC.

The chain has TRBV19 and TRBJ2-1; TRBD1 aligns across 8 bases. CDR1 and CDR2 (germline): LNHDA, SQIVND (reference sequence). CDR3 length equals 14 residues. V lost 7 bases to trimming and J lost 7 bases; unmatched junction nucleotides: 9. As DNA, the CDR3 is TGTGCCAGTATTGACCGGACAGGGAAAAATGAGCAGTTCTTC. Translating it yields CASIDRTGKNEQFF.

The chain carries TRBV5-1 and TRBJ1-1, with 10 bases lining up with TRBD1. V was pared by 3 bases and J by 7 bases, with 6 bases of the junction left unmatched. Germline CDR1 is SGHRS and CDR2 is YFSETQ. This CDR3 has 14 amino acids. CDR3 loop: CASSWGQGFVEAFF. The CDR3 DNA sequence: TGCGCCAGCAGCTGGGGACAGGGGTTCGTTGAAGCTTTCTTT.

For this clone: The same CDR3 arises from other DNA sequences in this sample as well. This rearrangement joins TRBV28 to TRBJ2-7; 9 bases align to TRBD2. Trimming took 3 bases from V and 1 from J; bases not matched to a gene: 1. Germline V gene lookup returns CDR1 MDHEN and CDR2 SYDVKM. This CDR3 comprises 14 residues. Here the CDR3 DNA reads TGTGCCAGCAGTTTGACTAGCGGATCCTACGAGCAGTACTTC. Its translation is CASSLTSGSYEQYF.

This chain links TRBV5-1 with TRBJ1-2, with TRBD1 identical over 10 bases. Looked up from germline, CDR1 is SGHRS and CDR2 is YFSETQ. V was pared by 4 bases and J by 8 bases, with 5 bases of the junction left unmatched. This CDR3 region has 13 residues. CDR3 sequence: CASSLGTGVGYTF. DNA for the CDR3: TGCGCCAGCAGCCTCGGGACAGGGGTAGGCTACACCTTC.

This chain links TRBV4-1 with TRBJ2-3; TRBD2 might be the D (5 bases). Germline V gene lookup returns CDR1 MGHRA and CDR2 YSYEKL. The CDR3 runs 15 residues. Trimming took 1 base from V and 2 from J, leaving 10 bases between them. The CDR3 nucleotides are TGCGCCAGCAGCCAAGTAAGCGGAGCCACAGATACGCAGTATTTT. Translated, it gives CASSQVSGATDTQYF.

The chain joins TRBV29-1 to TRBJ2-5, with D possibly matching TRBD2 (6 bases). The CDR3 is 14 residues long. Trimming removed 1 base from V and 5 bases from J, with 14 bases in between. The V gene's germline CDR1 is SQVTM and CDR2 ANQGSEA. Written as DNA, the CDR3 is TGCAGCGTTGAAGGGTTAGCTGGGGGGGAGACCCAGTACTTC. Amino acid sequence: CSVEGLAGGETQYF.

In this sample, this clone turned up many times. V usage is TRBV19 and J usage is TRBJ2-3, with TRBD2 identical over 9 bases. V gave up 7 bases and J gave up 7 bases; unmatched junction bases: 12. This CDR3 region has 15 residues. The V gene's germline CDR1 is LNHDA and CDR2 SQIVND (reference sequence). Here the CDR3 DNA reads TGTGCCAGTAATAACGGGGCGGGAGGGGTGAATACGCAGTATTTT. Translated, it gives CASNNGAGGVNTQYF.

This clone was seen more than once but under ten times. The rearrangement joins TRBV5-4 to TRBJ2-1; D remains ambiguous. CDR3 size: 15 residues. Germline V gene sequence: CDR1 SGHNT, CDR2 YYREEE (reference sequence). The V and J ends lost 4 bases and 0 bases respectively, with 11 bases between them. The CDR3 DNA follows: TGTGCCAGCAGCCCTCCCCTAGACTCCTACAATGAGCAGTTCTTC. Translated: CASSPPLDSYNEQFF.